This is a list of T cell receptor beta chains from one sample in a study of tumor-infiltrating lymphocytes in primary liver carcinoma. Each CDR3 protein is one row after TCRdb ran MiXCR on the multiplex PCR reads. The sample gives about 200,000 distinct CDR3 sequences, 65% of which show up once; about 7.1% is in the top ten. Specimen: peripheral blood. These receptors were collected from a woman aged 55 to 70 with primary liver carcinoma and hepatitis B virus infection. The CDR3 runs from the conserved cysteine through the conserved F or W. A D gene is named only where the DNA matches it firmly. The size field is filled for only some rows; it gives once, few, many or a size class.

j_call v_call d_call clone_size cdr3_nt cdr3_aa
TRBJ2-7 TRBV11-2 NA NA TGTGCCAGCAGCCTCGGACAGAGTACCTACGAGCAGTACTTC CASSLGQSTYEQYF
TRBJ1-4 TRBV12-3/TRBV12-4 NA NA TGTGCCAGCACCACTATTGGAGGAGAAAAACTGTTTTTT CASTTIGGEKLFF
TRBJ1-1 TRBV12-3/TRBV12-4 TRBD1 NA TGTGCCAGCAGTATAGGACTACAGGGGATTGAAACCTTCTTT CASSIGLQGIETFF
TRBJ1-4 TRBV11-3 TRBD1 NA TGTGCCAGCTGCATAGATCGTGGACAGGGGAATGAAAAACTGTTTTTT CASCIDRGQGNEKLFF
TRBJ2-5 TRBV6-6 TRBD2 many TGTGCCAGCAGTTACAAGCGGGGGGAGACCCAGTACTTC CASSYKRGETQYF
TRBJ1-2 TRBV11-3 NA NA TGTGCCAGCAGCCTCGGGAAGGCCAATCCCCATGGCTACACTTTC CASSLGKANPHGYTF
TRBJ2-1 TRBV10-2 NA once TGCGCCAACAGTGACCCACAAACCGACGTCTCCTACAATGAGCAGTTCTTC CANSDPQTDVSYNEQFF
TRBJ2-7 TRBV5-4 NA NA TGTGCCAGCAGCTGGGACGGTTTCTACGAGCAGTACTTC CASSWDGFYEQYF
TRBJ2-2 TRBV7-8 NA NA TGTGCCAGCATCCATGGACAGCACCTCCCCATCGGGGAGCTGTTTTTT CASIHGQHLPIGELFF
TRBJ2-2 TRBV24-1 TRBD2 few TGTGCCACCAGTGAACAAGGACTAGCTGCCGGGGAGCTGTTTTTT CATSEQGLAAGELFF
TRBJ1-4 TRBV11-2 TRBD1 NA TGTGTCAGCAGCGACAGGACAGGGAGATTAGGAGATAGTGAAAAACTGTTTTTT CVSSDRTGRLGDSEKLFF
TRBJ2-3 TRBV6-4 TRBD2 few TGTGCCAGCACTAGCGGGGGGGCCACAGATACGCAGTATTTT CASTSGGATDTQYF
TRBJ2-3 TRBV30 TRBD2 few TGTGCCTGGAGTGGGGACTACACAGATACGCAGTATTTT CAWSGDYTDTQYF
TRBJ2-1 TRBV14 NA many TGTGCCAGCAGCCAAAGGTATGGGAATGAGCAGTTCTTC CASSQRYGNEQFF
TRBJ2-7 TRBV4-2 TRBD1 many TGTGCCAGCAGCCGGACGGGACAGTTTTCCTCCTACGAGCAGTACTTC CASSRTGQFSSYEQYF
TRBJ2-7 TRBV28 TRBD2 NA TGTGCCAGCAGTTACGTGTTAGCGGGATATACCTCCTACGAGCAGTACTTC CASSYVLAGYTSYEQYF
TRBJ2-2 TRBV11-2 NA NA TGTACCAACAGCTTAGCTAGTCGCCACACCGGGGAGCTGTTTTTT CTNSLASRHTGELFF
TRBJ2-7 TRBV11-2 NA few TGTGCCAGCAACTTAGAGGGGACTGGGCACTACGAGCAGTACTTC CASNLEGTGHYEQYF
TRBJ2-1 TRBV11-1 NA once TGTGCCAACAGCCCCGGGCAGTCCTATAATGAGCAGTTCTTC CANSPGQSYNEQFF
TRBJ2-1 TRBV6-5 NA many TGTGCCAGCAGCCCATATACGGGCAGGGATGAGCAGTTCTTC CASSPYTGRDEQFF
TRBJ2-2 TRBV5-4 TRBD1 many TGTGCCGGAATAACAGGGGCCGGGGAGCTGTTTTTT CAGITGAGELFF
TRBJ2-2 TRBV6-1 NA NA TGTGCCAGCAGTCCGGCCCTATCCACCGGGGAGCTGTTATTT CASSPALSTGELLF
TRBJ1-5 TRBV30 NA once TGTGCCTGGAGTGGGACAGCTGGATTCAGTAATCAGCCCCAGCATTTT CAWSGTAGFSNQPQHF
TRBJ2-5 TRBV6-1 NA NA TGTGCCAGCAGTCCGTCCGGAACAGGAACCGAGGGGACCCAGTACTTC CASSPSGTGTEGTQYF
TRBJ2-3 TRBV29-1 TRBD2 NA TGCAGCGTTAGGGGACTAGCGGGTGTTACAGATAGACAGTATTTT CSVRGLAGVTDRQYF
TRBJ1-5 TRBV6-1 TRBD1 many TGTGCCAGCAGTGCCAGGGGGGAACAGCCCCAGCATTTT CASSARGEQPQHF
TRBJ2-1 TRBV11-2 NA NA TGTGCCAGCAGCTTGGGCCGCTACGACAATGAGCAGTTCTTC CASSLGRYDNEQFF
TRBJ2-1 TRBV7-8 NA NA TGTGCCAGCAGCTTAATCCCCGGGAGTCTGTTCTTC CASSLIPGSLFF
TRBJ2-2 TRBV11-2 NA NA TGTGCCAGCAGCCCTCGGACCAACACCGGGGAGCTGTTTTTT CASSPRTNTGELFF
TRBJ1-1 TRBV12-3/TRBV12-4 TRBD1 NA TGTACCAGGAGCCGACAGGGGAACACTGAAGCTTTCTTT CTRSRQGNTEAFF
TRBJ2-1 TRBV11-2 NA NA TGTGCCAGCAGCTTCTCAGGGATAGCTTACGATGAGCAGTTCTTC CASSFSGIAYDEQFF
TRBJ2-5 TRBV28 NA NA TGTGCCAGCAGTCTTATTGGCGACCGAGAGACCCAGTACTTC CASSLIGDRETQYF
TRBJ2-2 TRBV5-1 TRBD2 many TGCGCCAGCAGCTCCGTAGCGGGGTCTGGGACCGGGGAGCTGTTTTTT CASSSVAGSGTGELFF
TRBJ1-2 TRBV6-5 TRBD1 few TGTGCCAGCATGGGACAGGGGGCGCGAGGCTATGGCTACACCTTC CASMGQGARGYGYTF
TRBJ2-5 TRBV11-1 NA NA TGTGCTAGCAGAAGCCGGGACCGCGGCACCCAGTACTTC CASRSRDRGTQYF
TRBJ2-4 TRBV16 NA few TGTGCCAGCAGTTCGTCAGGTGGCAGCATAGCCAAAAACATTCAGTACTTC CASSSSGGSIAKNIQYF
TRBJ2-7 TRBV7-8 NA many TGTGCCAGCAGCTTATTACCGCGGGACGTTGGGCGCGAGCAGTACTTC CASSLLPRDVGREQYF
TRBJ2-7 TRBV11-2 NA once TGTGCCTGCAGCCCCCTGACCTGCGAGCAGTACTTC CACSPLTCEQYF
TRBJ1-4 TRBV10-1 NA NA TGCGCCAGCAATGACTTCCCTGACGGGCCTTATGAAAAACTGTTTTTT CASNDFPDGPYEKLFF
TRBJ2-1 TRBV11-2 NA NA TGTGCCAGCAGCTTAGAATCGGGACAATACAATGAGCAGTTCTTC CASSLESGQYNEQFF
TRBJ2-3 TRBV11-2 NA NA TGTGCCGGCAGCTCCCCTAGGACAGTGGGTATCCTCATAGATACGCAGTATTTT CAGSSPRTVGILIDTQYF
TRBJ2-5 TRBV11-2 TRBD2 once TGTACCAGCAACTTCGCGGGACTAGCGGTAGAGACCCAGTACTTC CTSNFAGLAVETQYF
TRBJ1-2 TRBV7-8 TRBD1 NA TGTGCCAACAGCTTGGATCGACAGGGGACTAACTATGGCTACACCTTC CANSLDRQGTNYGYTF
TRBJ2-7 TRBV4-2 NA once TGTGCCAGCAGCCAAGATATAGCGGGACAGGGCGATTACGATCAGTACTTC CASSQDIAGQGDYDQYF
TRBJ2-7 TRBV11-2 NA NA TGTGCCAGCGGCTTAGGTCCAGGGGCCTACGAGCAATACTTC CASGLGPGAYEQYF
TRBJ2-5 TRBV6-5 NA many TGTGCCAGCAGCTTAGGACAGCTCCGGGAGACCCAGTACTTC CASSLGQLRETQYF
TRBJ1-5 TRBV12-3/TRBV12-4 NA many TGTGCCAGCAGTTTGAGGCATAGCAATCAGCCCCAGCATTTT CASSLRHSNQPQHF